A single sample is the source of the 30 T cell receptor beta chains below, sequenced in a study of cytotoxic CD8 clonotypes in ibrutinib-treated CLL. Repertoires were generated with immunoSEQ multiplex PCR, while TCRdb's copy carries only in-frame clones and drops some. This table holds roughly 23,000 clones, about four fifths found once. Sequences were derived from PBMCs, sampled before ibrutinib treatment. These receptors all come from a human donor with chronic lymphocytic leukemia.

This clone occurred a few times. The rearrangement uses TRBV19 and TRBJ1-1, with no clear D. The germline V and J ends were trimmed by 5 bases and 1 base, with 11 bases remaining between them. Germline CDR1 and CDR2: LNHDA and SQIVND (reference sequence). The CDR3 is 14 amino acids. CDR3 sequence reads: CASSRPPENTEAFF. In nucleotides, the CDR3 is TGTGCCAGTAGTCGCCCGCCAGAGAACACTGAAGCTTTCTTT.

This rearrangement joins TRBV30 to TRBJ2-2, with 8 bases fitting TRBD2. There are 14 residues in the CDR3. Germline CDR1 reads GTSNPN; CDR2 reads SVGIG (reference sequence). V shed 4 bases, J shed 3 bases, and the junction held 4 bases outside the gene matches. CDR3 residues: CAWKFSGDTGELFF. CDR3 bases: TGTGCCTGGAAATTTAGCGGGGACACCGGGGAGCTGTTTTTT.

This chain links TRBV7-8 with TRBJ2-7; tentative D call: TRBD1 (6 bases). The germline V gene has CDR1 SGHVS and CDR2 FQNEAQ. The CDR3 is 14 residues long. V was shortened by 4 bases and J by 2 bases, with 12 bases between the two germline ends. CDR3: CASSSRDKAYEQYF. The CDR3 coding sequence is TGTGCCAGCAGCTCCCGGGACAAGGCCTACGAGCAGTACTTC.

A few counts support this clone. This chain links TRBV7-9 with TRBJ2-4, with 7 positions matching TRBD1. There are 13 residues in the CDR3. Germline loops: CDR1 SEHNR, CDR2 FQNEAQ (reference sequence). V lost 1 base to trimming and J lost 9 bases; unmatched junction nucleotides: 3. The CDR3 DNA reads TGTGCCAGCAGCTTAGGACAGGGAAGCATTCAGTACTTC. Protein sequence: CASSLGQGSIQYF.

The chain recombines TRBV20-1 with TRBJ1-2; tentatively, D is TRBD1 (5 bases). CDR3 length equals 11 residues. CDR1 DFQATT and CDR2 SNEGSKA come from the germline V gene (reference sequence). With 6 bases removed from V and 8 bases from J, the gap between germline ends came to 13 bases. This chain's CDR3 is CSAQGSWGYTF. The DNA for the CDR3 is TGCAGTGCCCAGGGATCTTGGGGCTACACCTTC.

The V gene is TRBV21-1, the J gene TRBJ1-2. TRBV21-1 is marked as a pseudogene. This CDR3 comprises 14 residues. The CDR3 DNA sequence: TGTGCCAGCAGCATCCGACCGGGCGGCTATGGCTACACCTTC. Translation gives CASSIRPGGYGYTF.

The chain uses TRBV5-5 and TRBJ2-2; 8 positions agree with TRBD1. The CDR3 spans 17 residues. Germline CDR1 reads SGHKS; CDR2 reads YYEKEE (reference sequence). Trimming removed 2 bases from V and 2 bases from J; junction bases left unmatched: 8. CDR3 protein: CASSFLQGAHNTGELFF. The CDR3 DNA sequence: TGTGCCAGCAGCTTCCTTCAGGGGGCTCATAACACCGGGGAGCTGTTTTTT.

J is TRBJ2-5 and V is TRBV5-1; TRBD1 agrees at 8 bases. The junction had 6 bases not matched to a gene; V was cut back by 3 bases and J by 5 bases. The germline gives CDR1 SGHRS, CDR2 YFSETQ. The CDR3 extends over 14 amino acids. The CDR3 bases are TGCGCCAGCAGCTCGACAGGGGTTCGGGAGACCCAGTACTTC. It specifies CASSSTGVRETQYF.

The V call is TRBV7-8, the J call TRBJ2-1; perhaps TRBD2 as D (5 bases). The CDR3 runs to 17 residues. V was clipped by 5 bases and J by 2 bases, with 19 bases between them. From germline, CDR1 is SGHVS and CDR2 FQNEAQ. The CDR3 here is CASSPGLPPETYNEQFF. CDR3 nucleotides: TGTGCCAGCAGCCCCGGACTGCCCCCTGAAACCTACAATGAGCAGTTCTTC.

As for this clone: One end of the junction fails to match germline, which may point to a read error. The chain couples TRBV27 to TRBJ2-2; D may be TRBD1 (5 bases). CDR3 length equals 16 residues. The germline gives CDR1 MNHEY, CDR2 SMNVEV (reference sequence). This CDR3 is CASSISAGKGTGELFF. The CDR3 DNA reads TGTGCCAGCAGTATATCAGCTGGGAAGGGGACCGGGGAGCTGTTTTTT.

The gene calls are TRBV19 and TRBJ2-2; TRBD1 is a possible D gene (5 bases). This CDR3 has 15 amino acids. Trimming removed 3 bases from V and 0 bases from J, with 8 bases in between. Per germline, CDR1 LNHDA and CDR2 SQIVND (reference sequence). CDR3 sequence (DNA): TGTGCCAGTAGTATCAGACAGTCGAACACCGGGGAGCTGTTTTTT. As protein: CASSIRQSNTGELFF. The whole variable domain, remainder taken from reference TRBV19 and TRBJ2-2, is DGGITQSPKYLFRKEGQNVTLSCEQNLNHDAMYWYRQDPGQGLRLIYYSQIVNDFQKGDIAEGYSVSREKKESFPLTVTSAQKNPTAFYLCASSIRQSNTGELFFGEGSRLTVL.

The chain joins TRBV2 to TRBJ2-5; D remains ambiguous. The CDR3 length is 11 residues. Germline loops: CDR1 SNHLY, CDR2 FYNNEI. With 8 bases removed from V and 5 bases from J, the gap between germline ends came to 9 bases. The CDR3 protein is CASHVHETQYF. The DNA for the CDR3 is TGTGCCAGCCACGTGCATGAGACCCAGTACTTC. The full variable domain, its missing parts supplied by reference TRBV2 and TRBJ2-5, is EPEVTQTPSHQVTQMGQEVILRCVPISNHLYFYWYRQILGQKVEFLVSFYNNEISEKSEIFDDQFSVERPDGSNFTLKIRSTKLEDSAMYFCASHVHETQYFGPGTRLLVL.

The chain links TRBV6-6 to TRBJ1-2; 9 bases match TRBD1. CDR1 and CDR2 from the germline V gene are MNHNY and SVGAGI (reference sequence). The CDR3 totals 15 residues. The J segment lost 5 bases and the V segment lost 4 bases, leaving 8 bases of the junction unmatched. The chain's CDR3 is CASSSRTGAGYGYTF. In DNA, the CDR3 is TGTGCCAGCAGTTCACGGACAGGGGCGGGATATGGCTACACCTTC.

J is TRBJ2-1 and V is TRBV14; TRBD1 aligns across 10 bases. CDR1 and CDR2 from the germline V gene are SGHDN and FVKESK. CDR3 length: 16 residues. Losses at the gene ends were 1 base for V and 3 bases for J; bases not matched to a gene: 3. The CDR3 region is CASSQGRTGGYNEQFF. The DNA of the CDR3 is TGTGCCAGCAGCCAAGGGAGGACAGGGGGCTACAATGAGCAGTTCTTC.

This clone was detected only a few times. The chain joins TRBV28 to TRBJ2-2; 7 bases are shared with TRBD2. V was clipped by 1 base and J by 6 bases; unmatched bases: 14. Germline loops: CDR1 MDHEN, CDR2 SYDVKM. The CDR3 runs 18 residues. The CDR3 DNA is TGTGCCAGCAGTTTATTGTTACGGGCGGGAGTGATAGCCGGGGAGCTGTTTTTT. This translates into CASSLLLRAGVIAGELFF.

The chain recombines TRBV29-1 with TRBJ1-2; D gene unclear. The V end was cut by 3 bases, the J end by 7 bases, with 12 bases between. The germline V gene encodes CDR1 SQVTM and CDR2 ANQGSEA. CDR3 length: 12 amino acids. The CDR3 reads CSVEFAGGGYTF. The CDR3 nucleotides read TGCAGCGTTGAGTTTGCAGGTGGTGGCTACACCTTC.

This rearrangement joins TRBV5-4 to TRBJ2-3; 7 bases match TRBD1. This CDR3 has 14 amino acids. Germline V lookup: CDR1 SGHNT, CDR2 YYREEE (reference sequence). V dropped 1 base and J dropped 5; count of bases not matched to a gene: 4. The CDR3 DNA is TGTGCCAGCAGCTTGCAAAGGGGGCAAGATACGCAGTATTTT. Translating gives CASSLQRGQDTQYF.

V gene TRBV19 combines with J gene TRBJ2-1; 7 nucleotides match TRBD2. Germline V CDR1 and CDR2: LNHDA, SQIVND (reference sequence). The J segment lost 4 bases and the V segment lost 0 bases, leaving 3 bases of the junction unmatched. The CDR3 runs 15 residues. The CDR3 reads CASSIDRTRYNEQFF. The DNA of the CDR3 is TGTGCCAGTAGTATAGATCGGACTAGGTACAATGAGCAGTTCTTC.

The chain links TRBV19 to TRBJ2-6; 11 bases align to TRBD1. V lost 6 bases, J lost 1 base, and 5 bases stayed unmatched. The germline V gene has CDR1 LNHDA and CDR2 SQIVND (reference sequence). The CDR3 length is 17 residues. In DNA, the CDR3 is TGTGCCAGTAGCCGGTGGGACAGGGGGTCTGGGGCCAACGTCCTGACTTTC. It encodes CASSRWDRGSGANVLTF.

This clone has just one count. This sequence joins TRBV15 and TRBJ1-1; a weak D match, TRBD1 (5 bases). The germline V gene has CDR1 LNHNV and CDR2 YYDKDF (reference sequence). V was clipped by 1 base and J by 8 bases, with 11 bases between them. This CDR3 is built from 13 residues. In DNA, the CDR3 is TGTGCCACCAGCAGAGGAAAGGGGAGGGAAGCTTTCTTT. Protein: CATSRGKGREAFF.

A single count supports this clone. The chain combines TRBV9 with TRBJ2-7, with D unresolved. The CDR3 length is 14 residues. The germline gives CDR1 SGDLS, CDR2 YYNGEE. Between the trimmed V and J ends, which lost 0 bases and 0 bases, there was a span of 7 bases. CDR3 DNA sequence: TGTGCCAGCAGCGTAGCACTTATCTCCTACGAGCAGTACTTC. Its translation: CASSVALISYEQYF.

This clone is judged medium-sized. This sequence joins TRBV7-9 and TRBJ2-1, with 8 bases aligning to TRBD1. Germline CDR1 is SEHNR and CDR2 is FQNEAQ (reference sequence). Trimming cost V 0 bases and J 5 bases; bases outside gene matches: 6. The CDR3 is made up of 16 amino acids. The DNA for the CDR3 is TGTGCCAGCAGCTTAGCGGCAGGGGGCTTTAACAATGAGCAGTTCTTC. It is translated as CASSLAAGGFNNEQFF.

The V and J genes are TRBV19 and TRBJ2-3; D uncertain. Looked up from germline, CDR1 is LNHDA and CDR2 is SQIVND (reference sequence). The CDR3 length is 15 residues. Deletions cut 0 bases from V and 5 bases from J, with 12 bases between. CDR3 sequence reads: CASSIENKDGDTQYF. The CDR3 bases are TGTGCCAGTAGTATAGAAAATAAGGACGGAGATACGCAGTATTTT.

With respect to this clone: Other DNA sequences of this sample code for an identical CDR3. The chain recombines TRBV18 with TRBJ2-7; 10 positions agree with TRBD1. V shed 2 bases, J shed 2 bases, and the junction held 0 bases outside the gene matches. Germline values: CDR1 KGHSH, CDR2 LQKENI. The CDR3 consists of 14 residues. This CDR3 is CASSPDRGPYEQYF. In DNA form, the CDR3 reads TGTGCCAGCTCACCAGACAGGGGGCCCTACGAGCAGTACTTC.

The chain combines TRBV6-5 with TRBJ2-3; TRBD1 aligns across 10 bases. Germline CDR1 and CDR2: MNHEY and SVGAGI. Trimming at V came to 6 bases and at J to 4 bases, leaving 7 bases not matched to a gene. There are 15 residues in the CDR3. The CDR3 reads CASRTGTGVADTQYF. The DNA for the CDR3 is TGTGCCAGCAGGACAGGGACAGGGGTCGCAGATACGCAGTATTTT.

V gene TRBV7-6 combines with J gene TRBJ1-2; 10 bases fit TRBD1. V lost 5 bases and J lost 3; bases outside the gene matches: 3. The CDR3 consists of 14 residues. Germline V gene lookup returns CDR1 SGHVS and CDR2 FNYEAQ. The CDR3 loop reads CASSKDRGDYGYTF. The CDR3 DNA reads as TGTGCCAGCAGCAAGGACAGGGGGGACTATGGCTACACCTTC.

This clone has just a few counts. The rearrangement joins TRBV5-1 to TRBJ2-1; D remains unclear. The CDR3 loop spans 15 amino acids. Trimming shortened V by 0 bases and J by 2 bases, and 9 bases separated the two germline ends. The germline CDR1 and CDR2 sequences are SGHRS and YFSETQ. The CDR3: CASSLGAGTYNEQFF. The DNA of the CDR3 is TGCGCCAGCAGCTTGGGGGCTGGGACCTACAATGAGCAGTTCTTC.

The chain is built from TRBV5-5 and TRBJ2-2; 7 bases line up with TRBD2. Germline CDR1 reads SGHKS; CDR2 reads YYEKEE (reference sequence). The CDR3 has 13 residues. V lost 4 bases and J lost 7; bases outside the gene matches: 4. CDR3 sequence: CASSQGGGGELFF. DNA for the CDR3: TGTGCCAGCAGCCAAGGCGGGGGCGGGGAGCTGTTTTTT.

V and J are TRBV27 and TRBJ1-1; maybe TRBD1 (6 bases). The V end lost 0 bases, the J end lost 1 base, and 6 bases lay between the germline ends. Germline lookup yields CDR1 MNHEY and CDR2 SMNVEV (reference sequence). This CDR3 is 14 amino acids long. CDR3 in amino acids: CASSLSGGNTEAFF. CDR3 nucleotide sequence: TGTGCCAGCAGTTTATCAGGGGGGAACACTGAAGCTTTCTTT.

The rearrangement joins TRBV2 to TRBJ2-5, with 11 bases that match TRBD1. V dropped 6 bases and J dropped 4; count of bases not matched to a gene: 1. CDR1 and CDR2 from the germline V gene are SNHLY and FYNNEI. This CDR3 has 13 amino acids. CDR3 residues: CASRDRGRETQYF. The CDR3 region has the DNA TGTGCCAGCAGGGACAGGGGGCGAGAGACCCAGTACTTC.